This is a list of T cell receptor delta chains from one sample in a study of gamma-delta T cells after stem cell transplantation. TCRdb re-called clones from the RT-PCR reads using CATT. Among about 1,400 delta-chain clones listed, 24% were seen once. Sequences were obtained from gamma-delta T cells. All receptors come from a human donor. It is not recorded whose cells these are; they may come from a transplant donor. Each CDR3 is given with its conserved first and last residue. The D gene is left open where the match is weak. Rows give clone size only sometimes, using once, few, many, or a class for an expanded clone.

>TRDV1|medium-sized|TRDJ1|TRDD3
CALGGSGGSKLRLRTGGYKRRTDKLIF
TGTGCTCTTGGGGGGTCCGGGGGCTCGAAGCTGCGTCTTAGAACTGGGGGATACAAACGGAGGACCGATAAACTCATCTTT
>TRDV2|few|TRDJ1|TRDD3
CACSLLGTGDGNTDKLIF
TGTGCCTGTTCCCTGCTGGGTACTGGGGATGGGAACACCGATAAACTCATCTTT
>TRDV2|large|TRDJ1|TRDD3
CACYKLGDRADKLIF
TGTGCCTGTTATAAACTGGGGGATCGGGCCGATAAACTCATCTTT
>TRDV1|medium-sized|TRDJ1|TRDD3
CALVGLGPINKLIF
TGTGCTCTTGTGGGACTGGGGCCCATCAATAAACTCATCTTT
>TRDV1|few|TRDJ1|TRDD3
CALGDLCFLQWGILRTDKLIF
TGTGCTCTTGGGGACCTATGCTTCCTACAATGGGGGATACTACGAACCGATAAACTCATCTTT
>TRDV2|large|TRDJ3|TRDD3
CACDPLLGAATSSWDTRQMFF
TGTGCCTGTGACCCCCTACTGGGGGCTGCGACTAGCTCCTGGGACACCCGACAGATGTTTTTC
>TRDV2|large|TRDJ1|TRDD3
CACDTLLGDTGFLNTDKLIF
TGTGCCTGTGACACCCTACTGGGGGATACGGGCTTCCTTAACACCGATAAACTCATCTTT
>TRDV2|medium-sized|TRDJ1|TRDD3
CACDALGTLSYTDKLIF
TGTGCCTGTGACGCACTGGGGACTCTATCGTACACCGATAAACTCATCTTT
>TRDV1|.|TRDJ1|.
CALGDFSYRTGGTDKLIF
TGTGCTCTTGGGGACTTTTCCTACCGTACTGGGGGTACCGATAAACTCATCTTT
>TRDV2|few|TRDJ1|.
CACDILRGGSHHKLIF
TGTGCCTGTGACATACTACGTGGGGGCTCTCACCATAAACTCATCTTT
>TRDV1|.|TRDJ1|TRDD3
CALGELEGWSGGSDKLIF
TGTGCTCTTGGGGAACTAGAGGGCTGGAGTGGGGGATCCGATAAACTCATCTTT
>TRDV2|large|TRDJ1|.
CACDTWGSYTDKLIF
TGTGCCTGTGACACCTGGGGTTCTTACACCGATAAACTCATCTTT
>TRDV2|few|TRDJ1|TRDD3
CACDPLLGGDTDKLIF
TGTGCCTGTGATCCCTTACTGGGGGGAGACACCGATAAACTCATCTTT
>TRDV2|medium-sized|TRDJ3|TRDD3
CACDTMGGSSSWDTRQMFF
TGTGCCTGTGACACAATGGGGGGATCGAGCTCCTGGGACACCCGACAGATGTTTTTC
>TRDV1|few|TRDJ1|TRDD3
CALGEKLTRWGYRRMYTDKLIF
TGTGCTCTTGGGGAAAAGTTAACCCGTTGGGGATATAGGAGGATGTACACCGATAAACTCATCTTT
>TRDV2|medium-sized|TRDJ1|.
CACDTVGGGYPKLIF
TGTGCCTGTGACACCGTTGGTGGGGGTTACCCAAAACTCATCTTT
>TRDV2|large|TRDJ1|TRDD3
CACDTVLGDPKLIF
TGTGCCTGTGACACCGTGCTGGGGGACCCTAAACTCATCTTT
>TRDV2|few|TRDJ1|TRDD3
CACDPTGVRRYTDKLIF
TGTGCCTGTGACCCCACTGGGGTTCGGAGGTACACCGATAAACTCATCTTT
>TRDV2|medium-sized|TRDJ1|.
CACDALLAHTDKLIF
TGTGCCTGTGACGCGCTACTGGCCCACACCGATAAACTCATCTTT
>TRDV1|few|TRDJ1|TRDD3
CALGEQPPRGIRLLIF
TGTGCTCTTGGGGAACAACCGCCTCGGGGGATACGCTTACTCATCTTT
>TRDV1|few|TRDJ1|TRDD3
CALGEVSYGLGDTQYTDKLIF
TGTGCTCTTGGGGAAGTCTCCTACGGTCTGGGGGATACCCAATACACCGATAAACTCATCTTT
>TRDV2|medium-sized|TRDJ1|.
CACDTIGYAAGSPTLAPKLIF
TGTGCCTGTGACACAATTGGGTATGCCGCGGGTTCGCCGACACTGGCGCCTAAACTCATCTTT
>TRDV1|medium-sized|TRDJ1|.
CALGDKNLPGIHTDKLIF
TGTGCTCTTGGGGATAAAAATCTTCCTGGGATTCACACCGATAAACTCATCTTT
>TRDV2|medium-sized|TRDJ1|.
CACDPIPPKHTDKLIF
TGTGCCTGTGACCCGATCCCCCCTAAGCACACCGATAAACTCATCTTT
>TRDV1|.|TRDJ1|TRDD3
CALGSHPPRRLGDKYTDKLIF
TGTGCTCTTGGGTCCCATCCCCCCCGGCGACTGGGGGATAAGTACACCGATAAACTCATCTTT
>TRDV2|medium-sized|TRDJ3|TRDD3
CACDTVGDTDWDTRQMFF
TGTGCCTGTGACACCGTGGGGGATACGGACTGGGACACCCGACAGATGTTTTTC
>TRDV1|.|TRDJ1|.
CALGELMLVPTGGIVGSDTDKLIF
TGTGCTCTTGGGGAACTAATGTTAGTTCCTACGGGGGGGATAGTGGGTTCGGACACCGATAAACTCATCTTT
>TRDV1|medium-sized|TRDJ1|TRDD3
CALGEGKPSSYVTYVNLLLGDTYTTDKLIF
TGTGCTCTTGGGGAAGGTAAACCCTCGTCCTACGTCACTTACGTAAATCTCCTACTGGGGGATACTTATACCACCGATAAACTCATCTTT
>TRDV1|few|TRDJ1|.
CALGSSWGLTTRFLPQSDKLIF
TGTGCTCTTGGTTCCTCCTGGGGTTTGACTACCCGCTTTCTCCCCCAGTCCGATAAACTCATCTTT
>TRDV2|medium-sized|TRDJ3|.
CACDTLSGSSWGTRQMFF
TGTGCCTGTGACACCTTAAGTGGGAGTTCCTGGGGCACCCGACAGATGTTTTTC
>TRDV2|medium-sized|TRDJ1|TRDD3
CACDEAGIRETDKLIF
TGTGCCTGTGACGAGGCTGGGATACGGGAGACCGATAAACTCATCTTT
>TRDV2|.|TRDJ1|TRDD3
CACVLLGDTEYTDKLIF
TGTGCCTGTGTCCTACTGGGGGATACGGAGTACACCGATAAACTCATCTTT
>TRDV1|.|TRDJ1|TRDD3
CALGHPLGGFDTPHTDKLIF
TGTGCTCTTGGCCACCCACTGGGGGGATTCGATACCCCTCACACCGATAAACTCATCTTT
>TRDV2|medium-sized|TRDJ1|TRDD3
CACDKLQTGGYAGGKLIF
TGTGCCTGTGACAAACTTCAAACTGGGGGATACGCTGGCGGTAAACTCATCTTT
>TRDV2|medium-sized|TRDJ1|.
CACDTMGTPGDKLIF
TGTGCCTGTGACACGATGGGCACCCCCGGAGATAAACTCATCTTT
>TRDV1|.|TRDJ1|TRDD2
CALGELSPEVRPGPSYWQGPSTDKLIF
TGTGCTCTTGGGGAACTAAGCCCAGAGGTCCGCCCGGGGCCTTCCTACTGGCAAGGGCCTTCCACCGATAAACTCATCTTT
>TRDV2|large|TRDJ1|TRDD3
CACDTLARLGDTDKLIF
TGTGCCTGTGACACGCTGGCTCGACTGGGGGATACCGATAAACTCATCTTT
>TRDV1|.|TRDJ1|TRDD3
CALGGGSLFATGGRGGTDKLIF
TGTGCTCTTGGGGGAGGCTCCCTTTTCGCAACTGGGGGGCGAGGGGGCACCGATAAACTCATCTTT
>TRDV1|.|TRDJ1|TRDD3
CALGEPYLPTSGIGGYGPMGKLIF
TGTGCTCTTGGGGAACCCTACCTTCCTACGTCGGGTATTGGGGGATACGGTCCCATGGGGAAACTCATCTTT
>TRDV1|few|TRDJ4|TRDD3
CALGDLALGDTSSNRPLIF
TGTGCTCTTGGGGACTTAGCCCTGGGGGATACGAGTTCGAACAGACCCCTGATCTTT
>TRDV2|medium-sized|TRDJ1|TRDD3
CACEHLLGDETDKLIF
TGTGCCTGTGAACACTTACTGGGGGACGAGACCGATAAACTCATCTTT